This T cell receptor (beta chain) stems from a study of naive and memory T cell subsets. Regarding the study as a whole: From naive to CM, EM and EMRA, diversity decreased and Gini increased. A clonotype means one alpha or beta sequence, not an alpha/beta pair.

The CDR3 is 14 residues long. CDR1 LGHDT and CDR2 YNNKEL come from the germline V gene (reference sequence). V dropped 7 bases and J dropped 1 base, with 13 bases sitting between them. This clonotype was seen repeatedly, ten times or more. Its antigen remains unidentified. Two oligonucleotides, mixed equimolar, formed the beta constant-region primer covering TRBC1 and TRBC2. Ligated cDNA was amplified by four rounds of PCR with nested alpha and beta constant-region primers and SP2. Ligation attached a single-stranded oligonucleotide with a 12-nucleotide UMI and the SP2 primer to the cDNA 3' end. Via MiXCR, TCRdb re-called the UMI-ligation and nested PCR reads, giving one row per CDR3 protein. This sample has just over 80,000 distinct CDR3 sequences, with 8% to 9.5% found just once.

This chain links TRBV3-1 with TRBJ2-5; D is tentatively TRBD1 or TRBD2 (5 bases each). Sequenced input: naive CD8+ T cells from blood. The TCR was taken from a human donor in good health. CDR3 loop: CASTQGPAQETQYF. In nucleotides, the CDR3 is TGTGCCAGCACCCAGGGACCTGCCCAAGAGACCCAGTACTTC.